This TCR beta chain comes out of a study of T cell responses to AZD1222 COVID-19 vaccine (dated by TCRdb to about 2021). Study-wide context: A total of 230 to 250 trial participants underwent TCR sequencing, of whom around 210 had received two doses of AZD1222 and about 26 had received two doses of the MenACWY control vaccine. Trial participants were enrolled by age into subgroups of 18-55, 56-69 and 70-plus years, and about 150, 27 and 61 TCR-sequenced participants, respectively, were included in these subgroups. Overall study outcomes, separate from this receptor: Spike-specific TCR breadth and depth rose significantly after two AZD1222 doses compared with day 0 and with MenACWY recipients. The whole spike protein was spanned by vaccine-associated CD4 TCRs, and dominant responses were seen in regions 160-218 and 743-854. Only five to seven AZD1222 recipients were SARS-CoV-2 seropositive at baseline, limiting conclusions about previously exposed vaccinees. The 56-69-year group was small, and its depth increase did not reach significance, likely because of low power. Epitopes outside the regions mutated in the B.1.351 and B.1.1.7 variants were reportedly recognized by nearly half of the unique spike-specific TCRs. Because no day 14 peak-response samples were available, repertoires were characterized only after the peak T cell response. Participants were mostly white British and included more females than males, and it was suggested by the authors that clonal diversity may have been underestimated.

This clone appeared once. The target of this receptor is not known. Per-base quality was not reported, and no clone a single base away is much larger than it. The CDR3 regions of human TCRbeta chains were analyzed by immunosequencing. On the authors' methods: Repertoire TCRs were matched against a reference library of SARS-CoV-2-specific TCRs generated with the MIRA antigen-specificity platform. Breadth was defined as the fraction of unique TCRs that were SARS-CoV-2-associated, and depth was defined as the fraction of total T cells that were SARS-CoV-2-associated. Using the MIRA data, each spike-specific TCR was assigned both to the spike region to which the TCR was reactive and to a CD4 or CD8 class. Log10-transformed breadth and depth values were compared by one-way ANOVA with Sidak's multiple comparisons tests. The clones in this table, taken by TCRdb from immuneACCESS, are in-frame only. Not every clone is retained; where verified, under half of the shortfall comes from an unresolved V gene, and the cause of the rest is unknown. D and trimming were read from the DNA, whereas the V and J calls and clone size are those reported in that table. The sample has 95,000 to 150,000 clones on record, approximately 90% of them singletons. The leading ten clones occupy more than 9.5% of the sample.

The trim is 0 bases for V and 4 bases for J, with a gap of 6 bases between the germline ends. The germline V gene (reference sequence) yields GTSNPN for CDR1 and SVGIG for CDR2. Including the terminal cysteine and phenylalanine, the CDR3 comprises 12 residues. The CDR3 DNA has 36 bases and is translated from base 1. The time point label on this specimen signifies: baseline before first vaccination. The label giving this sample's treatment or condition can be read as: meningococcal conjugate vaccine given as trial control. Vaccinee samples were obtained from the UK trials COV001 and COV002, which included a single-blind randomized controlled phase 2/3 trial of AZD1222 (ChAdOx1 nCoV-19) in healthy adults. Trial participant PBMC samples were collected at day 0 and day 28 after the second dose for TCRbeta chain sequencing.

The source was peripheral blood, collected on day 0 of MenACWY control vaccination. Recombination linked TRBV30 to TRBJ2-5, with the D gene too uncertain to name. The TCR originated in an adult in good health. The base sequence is TGTGCCTGGAGTGTTGTTAGAGAGACCCAGTACTTC. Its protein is CAWSVVRETQYF. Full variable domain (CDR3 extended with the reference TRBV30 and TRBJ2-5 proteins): SQTIHQWPATLVQPVGSPLSLECTVEGTSNPNLYWYRQAAGRGLQLLFYSVGIGQISSEVPQNLSASRPQDRQFILSSKKLLLSDSGFYLCAWSVVRETQYFGPGTRLLVL.